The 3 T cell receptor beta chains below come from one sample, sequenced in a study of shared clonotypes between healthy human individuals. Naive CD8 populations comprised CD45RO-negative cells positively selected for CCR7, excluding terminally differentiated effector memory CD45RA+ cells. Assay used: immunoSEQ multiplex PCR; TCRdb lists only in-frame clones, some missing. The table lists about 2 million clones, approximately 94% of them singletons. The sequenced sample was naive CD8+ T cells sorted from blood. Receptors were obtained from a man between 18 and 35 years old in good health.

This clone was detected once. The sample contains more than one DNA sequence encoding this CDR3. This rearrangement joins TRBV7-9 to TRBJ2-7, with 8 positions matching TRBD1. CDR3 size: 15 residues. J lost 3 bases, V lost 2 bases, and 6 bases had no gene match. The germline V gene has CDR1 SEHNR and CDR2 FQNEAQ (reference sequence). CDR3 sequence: CASSLTTGVLYEQYF. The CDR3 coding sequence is TGTGCCAGCAGCTTAACGACAGGGGTCCTCTACGAGCAGTACTTC.

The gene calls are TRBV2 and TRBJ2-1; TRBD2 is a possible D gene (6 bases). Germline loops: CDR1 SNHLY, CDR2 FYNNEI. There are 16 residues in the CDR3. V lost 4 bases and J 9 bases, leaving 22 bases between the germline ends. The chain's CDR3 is CASSAGTGIGEAEQFF. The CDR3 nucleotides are TGTGCCAGCAGTGCCGGGACTGGGATAGGCGAGGCTGAGCAGTTCTTC.

CDR3 in DNA: TGTGCCAGCAGTCAGGACACTTGGGGGGAGACCCAGTACTTC. Amino acids: CASSQDTWGETQYF. The rearrangement links TRBV6-5 to TRBJ2-5, with D perhaps matching TRBD1 or TRBD2 (5 bases each). The CDR3 extends over 14 amino acids. Per germline, CDR1 MNHEY and CDR2 SVGAGI. V lost 5 bases and J 5 bases, leaving 15 bases between the germline ends.